A single sample is the source of the 5 T cell receptor beta chains below, sequenced in a study of cytomegalovirus exposure and HLA in healthy donors. Some clones are missing from TCRdb's copy, which holds only in-frame ones; the method was immunoSEQ multiplex PCR. The profile shows about 360,000 clones, approximately 90% of them singletons. Sequencing used PBMCs. These receptor sequences come from a woman under 30 in good health and CMV-seronegative.

In its sample, this clone was seen once. CDR3 amino acids: CASSSDDRGVYGYTF. The CDR3 nucleotides are TGTGCCAGCAGTTCCGACGACAGGGGAGTTTATGGCTACACCTTC. The V and J genes are TRBV27 and TRBJ1-2, with 8 bases fitting TRBD1. V was clipped by 4 bases and J by 5 bases; unmatched bases: 9. Germline CDR1 MNHEY, CDR2 SMNVEV (reference sequence). The CDR3 length is 15 residues.

This clone was found once. The chain carries TRBV2 and TRBJ2-5, with 9 bases aligning to TRBD1. The CDR3 has 14 residues. Trimming at V came to 4 bases and at J to 5 bases, leaving 5 bases not matched to a gene. Germline V gene lookup returns CDR1 SNHLY and CDR2 FYNNEI. Here the CDR3 DNA reads TGTGCCAGCAGTGGAACAGGGGGCGCGGAGACCCAGTACTTC. Protein: CASSGTGGAETQYF.

The J gene is TRBJ1-4, the V gene TRBV5-6; D uncertain. Germline CDR1 is SGHDT and CDR2 is YYEEEE. The CDR3 totals 14 residues. V dropped 1 base and J dropped 8 bases, with 12 bases sitting between them. CDR3 bases: TGTGCCAGCAGCTTGTCTTTAGTGCGGGAAAAACTGTTTTTT. This translates into CASSLSLVREKLFF.

This chain uses TRBV4-2 with TRBJ1-4, with D perhaps matching TRBD1 (6 bases). V lost 0 bases and J 5 bases, leaving 16 bases between the germline ends. CDR1 is LGHNA and CDR2 is YNFKEQ in the germline V gene. CDR3 length equals 17 residues. CDR3 nucleotide sequence: TGTGCCAGCAGCCAAGATAGGGCTCGGGACACGAATGAAAAACTGTTTTTT. Translated: CASSQDRARDTNEKLFF.

CDR3 nucleotides: TGTGCCAGCAGCGGGACAGGGCGAGAAGCTTTCTTT. Translating it yields CASSGTGREAFF. The gene calls are TRBV7-2 and TRBJ1-1, with 9 bases matching TRBD1. V shed 5 bases, J shed 8 bases, and the junction held 3 bases outside the gene matches. The CDR3 length is 12 residues. Per germline, CDR1 SGHTA and CDR2 FQGNSA.